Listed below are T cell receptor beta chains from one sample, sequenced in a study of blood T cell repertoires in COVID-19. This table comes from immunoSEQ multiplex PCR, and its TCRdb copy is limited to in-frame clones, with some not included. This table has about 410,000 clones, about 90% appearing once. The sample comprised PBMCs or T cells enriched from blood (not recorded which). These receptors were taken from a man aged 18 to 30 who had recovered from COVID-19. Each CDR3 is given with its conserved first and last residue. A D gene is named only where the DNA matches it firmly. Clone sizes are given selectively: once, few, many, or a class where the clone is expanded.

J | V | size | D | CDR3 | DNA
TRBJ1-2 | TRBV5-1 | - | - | CASSWGTGDGYTF | TGCGCCAGCAGCTGGGGGACGGGGGATGGCTACACCTTC
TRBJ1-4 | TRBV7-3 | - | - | CASSPSAGPEKLFF | TGTGCCAGCAGCCCTTCCGCAGGGCCTGAAAAACTGTTTTTT
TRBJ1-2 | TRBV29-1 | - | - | CSADRSDYGYTF | TGCAGCGCTGACAGGTCGGACTATGGCTACACCTTC
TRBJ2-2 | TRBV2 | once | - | CASNRNLNTGELFF | TGTGCCAGCAATCGTAACTTGAACACCGGGGAGCTGTTTTTT
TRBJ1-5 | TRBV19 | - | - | CASSIRGTQPQHF | TGTGCCAGTAGTATCCGGGGGACCCAGCCCCAGCATTTT
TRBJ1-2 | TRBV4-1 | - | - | CASSQDKHSGGYTF | TGCGCCAGCAGCCAAGATAAGCACTCGGGTGGCTACACCTTC
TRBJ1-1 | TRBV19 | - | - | CASSMAGGTEAFF | TGTGCCAGTAGTATGGCAGGAGGAACTGAAGCTTTCTTT
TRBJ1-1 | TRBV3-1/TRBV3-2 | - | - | CASSQDRARGKAFF | TGTGCCAGCAGCCAAGATCGGGCCAGGGGTAAAGCTTTCTTT
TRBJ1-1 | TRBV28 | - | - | CASSPGGNTEAFF | TGTGCCAGCAGTCCCGGGGGAAACACTGAAGCTTTCTTT
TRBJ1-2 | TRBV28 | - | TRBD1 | CASSQGQYGYTF | TGTGCCAGCAGTCAGGGACAGTATGGCTACACCTTC
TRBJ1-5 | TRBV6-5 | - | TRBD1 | CASGMGGQGNQPQHF | TGTGCCAGCGGTATGGGAGGACAGGGCAATCAGCCCCAGCATTTT
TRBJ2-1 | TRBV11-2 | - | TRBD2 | CASSSVAGGRYNEQFF | TGTGCCAGCAGCTCTGTAGCGGGGGGACGCTACAATGAGCAGTTCTTC
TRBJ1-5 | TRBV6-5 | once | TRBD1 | CASDRGGSNQPQHF | TGTGCCAGCGACAGGGGAGGTAGCAATCAGCCCCAGCATTTT
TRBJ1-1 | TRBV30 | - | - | CAWRGQGRGTEAFF | TGTGCCTGGAGGGGTCAGGGGAGGGGGACTGAAGCTTTCTTT
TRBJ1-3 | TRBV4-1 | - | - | CASSHGGTSIISGNTIYF | TGCGCCAGCAGCCACGGGGGGACCTCAATTATCTCTGGAAACACCATATATTTT
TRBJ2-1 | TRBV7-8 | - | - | CASSLDAAAEQFF | TGTGCCAGCAGCTTGGACGCAGCGGCTGAGCAGTTCTTC